These T cell receptor beta chains were read from a single sample in a study of post-analysis software for immune sequencing data. TCRdb redid the calling of the PCR reads with MiXCR, one entry per CDR3 protein. The sample consists of fewer than 550,000 distinct CDR3 sequences, about a third of them appearing once. Sequencing used blood. The receptors were gathered from a girl under 18 with multiple sclerosis. CDR3s include the opening cysteine and the closing phenylalanine or tryptophan. A D gene is named only where the DNA matches it firmly. Clone size, where shown, is once, few, many, or a class for clones that have expanded.

TRBJ1-5 | TRBV5-1 | . | TRBD1 | TGCGCCAGCAGCCTGACAGGGATCGGCAATCAGCCCCAGCATTTT | CASSLTGIGNQPQHF
TRBJ1-1 | TRBV4-1 | . | . | TGCGCCAGCATGGGCCCGGGTCTCAGCTTTGGAGCTTTCTTT | CASMGPGLSFGAFF
TRBJ2-3 | TRBV6-5 | . | . | TGTGCCAGCAGCCCCGTGGGGGGGCGAAGGACAGATACGCAGTATTTT | CASSPVGGRRTDTQYF
TRBJ2-5 | TRBV10-2 | . | . | TGCGCCAGCAGTGAGTGGCCTGGAGATAAAGAGACCCAGTACTTC | CASSEWPGDKETQYF
TRBJ2-2 | TRBV29-1 | . | . | TGCAGCGTTCTTGGTAGGCCCGGGGAGCTGTTTTTT | CSVLGRPGELFF
TRBJ1-2 | TRBV7-9 | few | . | TGTGCCAGCGGAAGGGGGGCAGGGACCCTTGGCTACACCTTC | CASGRGAGTLGYTF
TRBJ2-1 | TRBV20-1 | many | . | TGCAGTGCTAGTGGGGGACTGTTATACAATGAGCAGTTCTTC | CSASGGLLYNEQFF
TRBJ1-6 | TRBV4-1 | . | . | TGCGCCAGCAGCCAATGGAGGCAGGAGAGCTCACCCCTCCACTTT | CASSQWRQESSPLHF
TRBJ1-4 | TRBV7-6 | . | . | TGTGCCAGCAGCTTAGGACGGGAGGAGGAAAAACTGTTTTTT | CASSLGREEEKLFF
TRBJ2-5 | TRBV7-9 | . | TRBD2 | TGTGCCAGCAGCGGCCCCCTTACTAGCGGGGGGGCGGCCCAGTACTTC | CASSGPLTSGGAAQYF
TRBJ2-3 | TRBV5-6 | . | . | TGTGCCAGCAGCTTTGTAAACGACCGTAGCACAGATACGCAGTATTTT | CASSFVNDRSTDTQYF
TRBJ2-5 | TRBV7-9 | . | TRBD1 | TGTGCCAGCTTATCCTATCGGGACAGGCAAGAGACCCAGTACTTC | CASLSYRDRQETQYF
TRBJ2-4 | TRBV12-3/TRBV12-4 | few | . | TGTGCCAGCAGCCAGGACGCCAAAAACATTCAGTACTTC | CASSQDAKNIQYF
TRBJ1-4 | TRBV20-1 | . | . | TGCAGTGCTAGTGTTTGGCAGAGTAATGAAAAACTGTTTTTT | CSASVWQSNEKLFF
TRBJ2-5 | TRBV5-1 | . | . | TGCGCCAGCAGCTTGGGGCCGGTCACCTACCAAGAGACCCAGTACTTC | CASSLGPVTYQETQYF
TRBJ1-4 | TRBV7-9 | . | . | TGTGCCAGCAGCTTAGGGGGGTTGGATGAAAAACTGTTTTTT | CASSLGGLDEKLFF
TRBJ2-5 | TRBV5-1 | . | . | TGCGCCAGCAGCTTGGAGGCAAAAGCGACCCAGTACTTC | CASSLEAKATQYF
TRBJ1-2 | TRBV6-1 | . | . | TGTGCCAGCAGTGAAGTTTTTTTGGTCAGCTTTAACTATGGCTGCACCTTC | CASSEVFLVSFNYGCTF
TRBJ2-3 | TRBV5-1 | . | TRBD2 | TGCGCCAGCGGCTTGGAGCCGGGACTAGCGGGGGTCCCAGATACGCAGTATTTT | CASGLEPGLAGVPDTQYF
TRBJ2-7 | TRBV12-5 | few | . | TGTGCTAGTGGGGTGGGCCTTGGGTACGAGCAGTACTTC | CASGVGLGYEQYF
TRBJ1-5 | TRBV12-3/TRBV12-4 | . | TRBD1 | TGTGCCAGCAGCGATAGACAGGGGGATCAGCCCCAGCATTTT | CASSDRQGDQPQHF
TRBJ1-5 | TRBV5-6 | . | TRBD1 | TGTGCCAGCAGCAGACTAACCCCAGGGGGAGACAATCAGCCCCAGCATTTT | CASSRLTPGGDNQPQHF
TRBJ1-4 | TRBV28 | . | . | TGTGCCAGCTTAGGGCAGGGGTATGAAAAACTGTTTTTT | CASLGQGYEKLFF
TRBJ2-5 | TRBV4-1 | few | . | TGCGCCAGCAGCCAAGAGGACGGTTGGCAGCAAGAGACCCAGTACTTC | CASSQEDGWQQETQYF
TRBJ2-3 | TRBV11-3 | few | . | TGTGCCAGCAGCCGGGCGGGGGCTGGAACGCAGTATTTT | CASSRAGAGTQYF
TRBJ2-7 | TRBV5-1 | few | TRBD1 | TGCGCCAGCAGCCACCCGGGACAGGCCTCCTACGAGCAGTACTTC | CASSHPGQASYEQYF
TRBJ2-1 | TRBV19 | . | . | TGTGCCAGTAGTATAGAAGGTAGCTGGGATGAGCAGTTCTTC | CASSIEGSWDEQFF
TRBJ1-2 | TRBV13 | . | . | TGTGCCAGCAGCCCCTTTGCGGATGGCTACACCTTC | CASSPFADGYTF
TRBJ2-7 | TRBV7-9 | . | TRBD1 | TGTGCCAGCAGCTTAGTTGGGACAGAGAGCTCCTACGAGCAGTACTTC | CASSLVGTESSYEQYF
TRBJ2-4 | TRBV15 | . | . | TGTGCCACCAGCAGAGATCGGGCCTCAAAATCCTACTTC | CATSRDRASKSYF
TRBJ1-5 | TRBV21-1 | once | . | TGTGCCAGCAGCAAAGCGCCCCAGCATTTT | CASSKAPQHF
TRBJ2-3 | TRBV28 | few | . | TGTGCCAGCCGGACGGTCCCTGGGGGTGGCACAGATACGCAGTATTTT | CASRTVPGGGTDTQYF
TRBJ2-4 | TRBV19 | . | . | TGTGCCAGTAGTATATCAAACATTAGGGCGGGAAACATTCAGTACTTC | CASSISNIRAGNIQYF
TRBJ2-1 | TRBV29-1 | . | TRBD2 | TGCAGCGGGCGGCCACTAGCGGGGGGTCCGAACAATGAGCAGTTCTTC | CSGRPLAGGPNNEQFF
TRBJ2-7 | TRBV13 | . | . | TGTGCCAGCAGCTTATACACCGAGCAGTACTTC | CASSLYTEQYF
TRBJ1-4 | TRBV6-5 | . | . | TGTGCCAGCAGTTCCTGGGAAGGCCTTAATGAAAAACTGTTTTTT | CASSSWEGLNEKLFF
TRBJ2-6 | TRBV5-1 | . | . | TGCGCCAGCAGCCTTCGCGTAGCCTCTGGGGCCAACGTCCTGACTTTC | CASSLRVASGANVLTF
TRBJ2-3 | TRBV7-9 | . | . | TGTGCCAGCAACCCCCCGACAGGAGATACGCAGTATTTT | CASNPPTGDTQYF
TRBJ2-1 | TRBV25-1 | . | . | TGTGCCAGCAGTGTGGGTCTACAGAGTAGTGAGCAGTTATTC | CASSVGLQSSEQLF
TRBJ2-7 | TRBV29-1 | . | TRBD1 | TGCAGCGTTACCACAGGGGGCGAGCAGTACTTC | CSVTTGGEQYF
TRBJ1-6 | TRBV20-1 | . | TRBD1 | TGCAGTGCTAGATTCAAGTCTGGACAGGGGTATAATTCACCCCTCCACTTT | CSARFKSGQGYNSPLHF
TRBJ1-1 | TRBV29-1 | . | . | TGCAGCGGAGGGTCGAACACTGAAGCTTTCTTT | CSGGSNTEAFF
TRBJ2-7 | TRBV7-2 | . | . | TGTGCCAGCAGCAGGGGGGGGAGACAGGACACCTACGAGCAGTACTTC | CASSRGGRQDTYEQYF
TRBJ2-5 | TRBV7-2 | . | . | TGTGCCAGCAGCGAGAACACAGGGAGGCGAGAGACCCAGTACTTC | CASSENTGRRETQYF
TRBJ2-5 | TRBV10-3 | . | TRBD2 | TGTGCCATCAGTCAAGCGGGGGGGCGAGAGACCCAGTACTTC | CAISQAGGRETQYF
TRBJ1-2 | TRBV6-1 | few | . | TGTGCCAGCAGTGAATGGACGGGCGGAAACGATGGCTACACCTTC | CASSEWTGGNDGYTF
TRBJ1-2 | TRBV15 | few | TRBD1 | TGTGCCACCAGCAGAGGGGCCGACAGGGGCAACTATGGCTACACCTTC | CATSRGADRGNYGYTF
TRBJ1-2 | TRBV14 | . | TRBD1 | TGTGCCAGCAGCCAACGCATGGGGAGGGGGCCCTATGGCTACACCTTC | CASSQRMGRGPYGYTF
TRBJ2-5 | TRBV20-1 | few | TRBD2 | TGCAGTGCTAGAGAGGCTAGCGGGGCTCAAGAGACCCAGTACTTC | CSAREASGAQETQYF
TRBJ2-7 | TRBV15 | few | . | TGTGCCACCAGCAGAGATCTGCCCGGGACCTTAGGGGAGTACGAGCAGTACTTC | CATSRDLPGTLGEYEQYF
TRBJ2-7 | TRBV20-1 | . | TRBD1 | TGCAGTGCTAGAAAGGGACAGGGGATCTACGAGCAGTACTTC | CSARKGQGIYEQYF